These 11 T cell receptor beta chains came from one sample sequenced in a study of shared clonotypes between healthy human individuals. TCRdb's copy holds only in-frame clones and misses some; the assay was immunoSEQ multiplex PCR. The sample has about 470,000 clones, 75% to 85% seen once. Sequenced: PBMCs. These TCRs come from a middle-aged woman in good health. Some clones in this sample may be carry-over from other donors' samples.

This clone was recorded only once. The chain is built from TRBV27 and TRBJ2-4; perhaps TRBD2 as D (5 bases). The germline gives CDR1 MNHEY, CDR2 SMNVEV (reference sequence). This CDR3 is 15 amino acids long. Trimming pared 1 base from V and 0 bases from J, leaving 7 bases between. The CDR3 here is CASSLLGVAKNIQYF. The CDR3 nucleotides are TGTGCCAGCAGTTTATTGGGAGTAGCCAAAAACATTCAGTACTTC.

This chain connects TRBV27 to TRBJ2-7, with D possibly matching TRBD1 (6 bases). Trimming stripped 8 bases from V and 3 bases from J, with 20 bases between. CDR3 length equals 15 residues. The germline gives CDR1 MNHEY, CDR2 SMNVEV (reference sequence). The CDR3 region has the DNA TGTGCCAGCCGAAACAGGCCAATCAGGGGCTACGAGCAGTACTTC. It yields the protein CASRNRPIRGYEQYF.

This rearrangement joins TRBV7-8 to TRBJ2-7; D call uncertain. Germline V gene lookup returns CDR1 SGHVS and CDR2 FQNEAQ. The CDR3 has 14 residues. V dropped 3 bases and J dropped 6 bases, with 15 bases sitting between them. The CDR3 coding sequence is TGTGCCAGCAGCTTCCCAGCCTCCCTCGGCGAGCAGTACTTC. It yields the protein CASSFPASLGEQYF.

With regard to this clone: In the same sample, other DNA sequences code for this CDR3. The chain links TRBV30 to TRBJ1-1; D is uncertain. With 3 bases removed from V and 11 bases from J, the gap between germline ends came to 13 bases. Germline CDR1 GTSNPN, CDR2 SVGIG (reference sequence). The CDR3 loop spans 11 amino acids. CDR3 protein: CAWSTPGRAFF. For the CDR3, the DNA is TGTGCCTGGAGCACCCCAGGAAGGGCTTTCTTT. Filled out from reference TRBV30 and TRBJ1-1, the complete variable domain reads SQTIHQWPATLVQPVGSPLSLECTVEGTSNPNLYWYRQAAGRGLQLLFYSVGIGQISSEVPQNLSASRPQDRQFILSSKKLLLSDSGFYLCAWSTPGRAFFGQGTRLTVV.

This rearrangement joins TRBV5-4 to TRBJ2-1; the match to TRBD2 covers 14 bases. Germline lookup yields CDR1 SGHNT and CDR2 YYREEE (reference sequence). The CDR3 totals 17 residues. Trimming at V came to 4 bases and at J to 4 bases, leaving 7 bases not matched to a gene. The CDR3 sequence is CASSKGLAGEGYNEQFF. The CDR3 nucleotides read TGTGCCAGCAGCAAGGGACTAGCGGGAGAGGGATACAATGAGCAGTTCTTC.

CDR3 in amino acids: CASSQQPGQGVGGYTF. CDR3 DNA: TGCGCCAGCAGCCAACAACCCGGACAGGGGGTGGGCGGCTACACCTTC. The rearrangement uses TRBV4-3 and TRBJ1-2; 10 bases are a match to TRBD1. Germline V gene lookup returns CDR1 LGHNA and CDR2 YSLEER. V lost 2 bases and J lost 8; bases outside the gene matches: 11. The CDR3 covers 16 residues.

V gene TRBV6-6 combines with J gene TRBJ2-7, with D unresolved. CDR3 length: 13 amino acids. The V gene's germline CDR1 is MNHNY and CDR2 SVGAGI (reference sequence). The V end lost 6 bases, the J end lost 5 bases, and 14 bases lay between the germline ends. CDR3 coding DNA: TGTGCCAGCAGCCGTGACGGTCGAAACGAGCAGTACTTC. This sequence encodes CASSRDGRNEQYF.

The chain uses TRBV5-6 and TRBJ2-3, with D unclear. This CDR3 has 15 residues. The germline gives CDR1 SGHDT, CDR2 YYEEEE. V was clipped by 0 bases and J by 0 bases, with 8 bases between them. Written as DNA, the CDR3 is TGTGCCAGCAGCTTGGCCTCCCCGAGCACAGATACGCAGTATTTT. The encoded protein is CASSLASPSTDTQYF. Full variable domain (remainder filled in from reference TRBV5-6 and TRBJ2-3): DAGVTQSPTHLIKTRGQQVTLRCSPKSGHDTVSWYQQALGQGPQFIFQYYEEEERQRGNFPDRFSGHQFPNYSSELNVNALLLGDSALYLCASSLASPSTDTQYFGPGTRLTVL.

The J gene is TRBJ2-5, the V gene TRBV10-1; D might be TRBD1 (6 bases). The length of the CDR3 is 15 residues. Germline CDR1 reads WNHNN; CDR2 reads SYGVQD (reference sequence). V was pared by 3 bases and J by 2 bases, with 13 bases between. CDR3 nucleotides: TGCGCCAGCAGTGATTTCGTCGGACAGCAAGAGACCCAGTACTTC. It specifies CASSDFVGQQETQYF.

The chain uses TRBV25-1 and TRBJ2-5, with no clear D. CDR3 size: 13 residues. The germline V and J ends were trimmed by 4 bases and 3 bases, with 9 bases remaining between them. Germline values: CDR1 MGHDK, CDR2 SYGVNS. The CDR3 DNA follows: TGTGCCAGCAGTGGGGCCCGGAAAGAGACCCAGTACTTC. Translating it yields CASSGARKETQYF.

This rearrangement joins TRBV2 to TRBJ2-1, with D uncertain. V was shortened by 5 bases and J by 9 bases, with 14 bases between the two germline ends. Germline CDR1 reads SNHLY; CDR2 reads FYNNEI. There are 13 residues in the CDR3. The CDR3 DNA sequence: TGTGCCAGCAGTCCCGCTCGGTCGAGTGAGCAGTTCTTC. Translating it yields CASSPARSSEQFF. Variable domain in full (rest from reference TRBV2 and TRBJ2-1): EPEVTQTPSHQVTQMGQEVILRCVPISNHLYFYWYRQILGQKVEFLVSFYNNEISEKSEIFDDQFSVERPDGSNFTLKIRSTKLEDSAMYFCASSPARSSEQFFGPGTRLTVL.